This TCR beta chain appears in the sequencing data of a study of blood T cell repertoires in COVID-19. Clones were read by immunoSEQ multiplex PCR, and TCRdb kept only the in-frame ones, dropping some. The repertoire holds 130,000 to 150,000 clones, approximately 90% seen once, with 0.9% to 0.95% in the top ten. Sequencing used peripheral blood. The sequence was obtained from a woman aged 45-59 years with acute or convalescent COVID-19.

CDR3 DNA sequence: TGTGCCTGGAGTGTACGCGGGCTTGGGGAAAAACTGTTTTTT. This encodes CAWSVRGLGEKLFF. This chain connects TRBV30 to TRBJ1-4; D call uncertain. V lost 0 bases to trimming and J lost 8 bases, with 13 bases between them. The CDR3 contains 14 residues. Germline values: CDR1 GTSNPN, CDR2 SVGIG (reference sequence).